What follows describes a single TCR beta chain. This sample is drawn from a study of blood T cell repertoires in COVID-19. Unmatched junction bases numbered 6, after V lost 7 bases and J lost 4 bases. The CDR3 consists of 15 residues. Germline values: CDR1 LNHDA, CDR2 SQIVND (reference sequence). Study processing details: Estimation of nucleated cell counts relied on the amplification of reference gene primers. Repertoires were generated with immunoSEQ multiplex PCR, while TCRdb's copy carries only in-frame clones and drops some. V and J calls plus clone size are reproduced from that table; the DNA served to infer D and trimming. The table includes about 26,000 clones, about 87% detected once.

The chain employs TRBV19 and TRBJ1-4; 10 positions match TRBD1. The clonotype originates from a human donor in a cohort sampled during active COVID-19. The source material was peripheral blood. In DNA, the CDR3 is TGTGCCAGTATGCGGGACAGGGGAGGTAATGAAAAACTGTTTTTT. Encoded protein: CASMRDRGGNEKLFF.